The present TCR beta chain was sequenced within a study of T cell responses to AZD1222 COVID-19 vaccine. Regarding the study as a whole: The donors showed a predominance of white British ancestry and of females, with possible underestimation of clonal diversity. None of the repertoires were sampled until the peak T cell response had passed.

Comment on this clone: Antigen: not known.

Germline CDR1 SEHNR, CDR2 FQNEAQ (reference sequence). The CDR3 contains 14 residues. Trimming took off 5 bases at V and 0 bases at J, with 11 bases between the two ends. Assay used: immunoSEQ multiplex PCR; TCRdb lists only in-frame clones, some missing. The sample carries approximately 93,000 clones, 70% to 90% recorded once. The sample in question was peripheral blood, obtained 28 days after the second AZD1222 dose. This sequence joins TRBV7-9 and TRBJ2-7, with D unresolved. The sequence derives from an adult who received the AZD1222 COVID-19 vaccine. Here the CDR3 DNA reads TGTGCCAGCAGCCCCGAGGCGCCCTCCTACGAGCAGTACTTC. Its translation: CASSPEAPSYEQYF.